These T cell receptor beta chains were read from a single sample in a study of CD8+CD57+ T cells in acquired aplastic anemia. TCRdb re-called the reads with MiXCR, one entry per CDR3 protein. The table lists roughly 420,000 distinct CDR3 sequences, 55% to 75% of them singletons, with 3% to 4.5% in the top ten. Input material: sorted CD4+, CD8+, or CD8+CD57+ T cells (not recorded which) from PBMCs. Source of these receptors: a human donor in good health, serving as a control. CDR3s include the opening cysteine and the closing phenylalanine or tryptophan. Each record gives: J gene, D gene, clone size, CDR3 length, V gene, CDR3 protein, CDR3 DNA. A D gene is named only where the DNA matches it firmly. Clone size is shown for a subset of rows, as once, few, many or a class of expanded clone.

TRBJ2-5 | - | once | 13 | TRBV19 | CGSKGDAQETQYF | TGTGGCAGTAAAGGGGACGCACAAGAGACCCAGTACTTC
TRBJ2-1 | - | - | 15 | TRBV7-4 | CASSLRDIPGYSHFF | TGTGCCAGCAGCTTAAGGGACATCCCCGGGTATTCGCACTTCTTC
TRBJ1-2 | - | - | 14 | TRBV7-2 | CASSFGQGAWNEQF | -
TRBJ1-2 | - | - | 14 | TRBV7-2 | CASSLEGRAYGFTF | TGTGCCAGCAGCTTAGAGGGGAGGGCCTATGGCTTCACCTTC
TRBJ2-1 | - | - | 13 | TRBV13 | CASSSDRSPEQFF | TGTGCCAGCAGCTCTGACAGGTCCCCTGAGCAGTTCTTC
TRBJ2-2 | TRBD1 | - | 20 | TRBV19 | CASSIVHPGTAQIFPGELFF | TGTGCCAGTAGTATAGTCCACCCCGGGACAGCCCAAATTTTCCCCGGGGAGCTGTTTTTT
TRBJ2-1 | TRBD2 | many | 14 | TRBV7-9 | CASSLSVAGHEQFF | TGTGCCAGCAGCTTGTCGGTAGCGGGACATGAGCAGTTCTTC
TRBJ2-5 | TRBD1 | - | 15 | TRBV20-1 | CSASVGSGGVETQYF | TGCAGTGCTAGTGTCGGGTCAGGGGGCGTAGAGACCCAGTACTTC
TRBJ2-7 | TRBD1 | many | 13 | TRBV5-5 | CASSVGTGYEQYF | TGTGCCAGCAGCGTAGGGACAGGCTACGAGCAGTACTTC
TRBJ1-2 | - | - | 14 | TRBV7-3 | CASSVGRGHSGYTF | TGTGCCAGCAGCGTGGGACGGGGGCATAGCGGCTACACCTTC
TRBJ2-5 | - | - | 13 | TRBV12-3/TRBV12-4 | CASTSTYVETQYF | TGTGCCAGCACCTCAACCTATGTGGAGACCCAGTACTTC
TRBJ1-4 | TRBD1 | many | 14 | TRBV19 | CASARDRGDEKLFF | TGTGCCAGCGCAAGGGACAGGGGGGATGAAAAACTGTTTTTT
TRBJ1-4 | - | - | 15 | TRBV2 | CASSRTRDLEEKLFF | TGTGCCAGCAGCCGAACACGGGACTTGGAGGAAAAACTGTTTTTT
TRBJ2-7 | - | - | 15 | TRBV11-3 | CANSLEQWKGCEQYF | TGTGCCAACAGCTTAGAGCAGTGGAAGGGGTGCGAGCAGTACTTC
TRBJ2-3 | - | - | 15 | TRBV7-3 | CASSRQAGDTEAFYF | TGTGCCAGCAGCCGCCAGGCAGGGGACACTGAAGCTTTCTATTTT
TRBJ2-5 | - | - | 15 | TRBV7-2 | CASSGGTEDGYTFYF | TGTGCCAGCAGCGGAGGGACAGAAGATGGCTACACCTTCTACTTC
TRBJ1-5 | - | - | 15 | TRBV7-2 | CASSLGTDTQHFGHF | TGTGCCAGCAGCTTGGGCACAGATACGCAGCATTTTGGCCATTTT
TRBJ1-3 | - | many | 15 | TRBV5-5 | CASSYDGDSGNTIYF | TGTGCCAGCAGCTATGACGGAGACTCTGGAAACACCATATATTTT
TRBJ2-7 | - | - | 13 | TRBV24-1 | CATRGGGGHEQYF | TGTGCCACCAGGGGGGGGGGGGGCCACGAGCAGTACTTC
TRBJ2-2 | - | - | 14 | TRBV7-2 | CASSTERRHAELFF | TGTGCCAGCAGCACGGAAAGACGCCACGCCGAGCTGTTTTTT
TRBJ2-6 | - | many | 16 | TRBV6-5 | CASSYLISSGANVLTF | TGTGCCAGCAGTTACCTAATTAGCTCTGGGGCCAACGTCCTGACTTTC
TRBJ1-1 | - | once | 17 | TRBV7-2 | CASSIGGACFLYTEAFF | TGTGCCAGTAGTATAGGCGGAGCTTGCTTTTTATATACGGAAGCTTTCTTT
TRBJ2-1 | - | - | 17 | TRBV6-1 | CASSRDLIGAVPVEQFF | TGTGCCAGCAGCCGGGACCTGATAGGGGCCGTCCCAGTTGAGCAGTTCTTC
TRBJ1-2 | - | - | 15 | TRBV7-8 | CASSLVPGTKIDYTF | TGTGCCAGCAGCTTAGTCCCCGGGACGAAGATTGACTACACCTTC
TRBJ2-1 | - | - | 16 | TRBV9 | CASSALLGSCDNEQFF | TGTGCCAGCAGCGCGCTCTTGGGGAGCTGCGACAATGAGCAGTTCTTC
TRBJ1-2 | - | many | 15 | TRBV5-1 | CASSPGPQNPYGYTF | TGCGCCAGCAGCCCCGGGCCACAGAATCCTTATGGCTACACCTTC
TRBJ2-5 | - | - | 14 | TRBV7-2 | CASKGTAGGESQYF | TGTGCCAGCAAGGGCACGGCAGGAGGTGAGTCGCAGTACTTC